This TCR beta chain derives from a study of a mutant IDH1 vaccine in newly diagnosed glioma. Study-level background: Across weeks 1, 3, 5, 7, 11, 15, 19 and 23, patients received a vaccination each time, eight in all. Receipt of radiotherapy, temozolomide, or both preceded the study, and most received both. The first vaccination came 4-6 weeks after radiotherapy alone, or with temozolomide cycles. Overall study results and limits: Under 95% of patients showed vaccine-induced immune responses across multiple MHC alleles.

TCRdb's copy holds only in-frame clones and misses some; the assay was immunoSEQ multiplex PCR. The sample has approximately 62,000 clones, roughly 85% seen once. This clone was observed a few times. What it binds is unknown. As to time point: week 23, last vaccination. Doses consisted of 300 ug of mutant IDH1 20-mer peptide each, paired with topical imiquimod. CDR1 is SGHVS, CDR2 FNYEAQ, per germline. V was clipped by 1 base and J by 7 bases, with 8 bases between them. This CDR3 comprises 13 residues. The chain employs TRBV7-6 and TRBJ2-1; no firm D call. The sequence derives from a man younger than 45 with glioma. Sample: PBMCs, taken from a glioma patient whose treatment included an IDH1 peptide vaccine. The CDR3 DNA is TGTGCCAGCAGCTTAGGGGTGGGGAATGAGCAGTTCTTC. It is translated as CASSLGVGNEQFF.